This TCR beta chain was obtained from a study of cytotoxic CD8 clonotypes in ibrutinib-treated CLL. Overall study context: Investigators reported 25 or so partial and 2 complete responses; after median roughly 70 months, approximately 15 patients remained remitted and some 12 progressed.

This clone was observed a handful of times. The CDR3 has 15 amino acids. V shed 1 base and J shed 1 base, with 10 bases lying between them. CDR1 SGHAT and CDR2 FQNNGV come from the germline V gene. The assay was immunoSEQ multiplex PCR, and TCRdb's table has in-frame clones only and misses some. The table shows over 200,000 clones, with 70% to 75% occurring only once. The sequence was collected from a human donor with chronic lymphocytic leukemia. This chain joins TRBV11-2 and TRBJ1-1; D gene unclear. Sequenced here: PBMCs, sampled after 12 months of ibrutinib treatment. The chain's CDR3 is CASSLVLTENTEAFF. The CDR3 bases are TGTGCCAGCAGCTTAGTTCTGACCGAGAACACTGAAGCTTTCTTT.